The next 21 T cell receptor beta chains were all read from a single sample in a study of graft-versus-host responses after intestinal transplantation. This sample's time point: postoperative day 105 after intestinal transplantation (dayNNNN = postoperative day). Produced via immunoSEQ multiplex PCR; TCRdb's table is partial and in-frame only. The sample consists of over 9,000 clones, roughly 90% of them appearing once. The sequencing used PBMCs, collected 105 days after intestinal transplantation. The receptors derive from a human patient who received an intestinal transplant, so some T cells may come from the graft donor.

This clone was seen just once. The V gene is TRBV6-6, the J gene TRBJ1-6, with D possibly matching TRBD1 (6 bases). Germline CDR1 is MNHNY and CDR2 is SVGAGI (reference sequence). CDR3 length: 16 amino acids. The V gene lost 2 bases and the J gene lost 5 bases, with 13 bases spanning the gap. The CDR3 DNA is TGTGCCAGCAGTTACAATGGGGGCCCTGATAATTCACCCCTCCACTTT. Its translation is CASSYNGGPDNSPLHF.

The genes are TRBV28 and TRBJ2-1; D gene uncertain. Per the germline V gene, CDR1 is MDHEN and CDR2 is SYDVKM. V dropped 5 bases and J dropped 7 bases, with 9 bases sitting between them. The CDR3 runs to 12 residues. CDR3 amino acids: CASSPHRNEQFF. Here the CDR3 DNA reads TGTGCCAGCAGTCCTCACCGTAATGAGCAGTTCTTC.

The V gene is TRBV12-5, the J gene TRBJ1-5, with a possible D match to TRBD1 (5 bases). The CDR3 loop spans 16 amino acids. CDR1 LGHNT and CDR2 FRNRAP come from the germline V gene. The V end was cut by 5 bases, the J end by 0 bases, with 14 bases between. The CDR3 DNA sequence: TGTGCTAGTGGTAGGGACCGAAACTATAGCAATCAGCCCCAGCATTTT. Residues: CASGRDRNYSNQPQHF.

This chain links TRBV19 with TRBJ2-5; perhaps D is TRBD1 or TRBD2 (5 bases each). The CDR3 has 17 amino acids. Germline V gives CDR1 LNHDA, CDR2 SQIVND (reference sequence). Trimming removed 1 base from V and 0 bases from J, with 15 bases in between. CDR3 protein: CASSIGPGRTYQETQYF. The CDR3 DNA follows: TGTGCCAGTAGTATAGGCCCGGGACGGACGTACCAAGAGACCCAGTACTTC.

This chain uses TRBV7-9 with TRBJ1-2; no firm D call. This CDR3 is 14 amino acids long. Germline values: CDR1 SEHNR, CDR2 FQNEAQ (reference sequence). V lost 1 base and J 7 bases, leaving 13 bases between the germline ends. CDR3 nucleotide sequence: TGTGCCAGCAGCTTAGAGGACCCTTCGGGTGGCTACACCTTC. Its translation: CASSLEDPSGGYTF.

The chain is built from TRBV6-6 and TRBJ2-3, with D unclear. The CDR3 length is 14 residues. V was trimmed by 4 bases and J by 2 bases, leaving 10 bases between them. Germline values: CDR1 MNHNY, CDR2 SVGAGI (reference sequence). CDR3 sequence reads: CASSFRRLTDTQYF. The CDR3 coding sequence is TGTGCCAGCAGTTTTCGACGACTCACAGATACGCAGTATTTT.

This chain joins TRBV12-5 and TRBJ2-1, with 9 bases matching TRBD2. This CDR3 comprises 16 residues. Germline loops: CDR1 LGHNT, CDR2 FRNRAP. After removal of 2 bases from V and 5 bases from J, the junction contained 7 bases not matched to a gene. CDR3 loop: CASGLREAGGDNEQFF. CDR3 sequence (DNA): TGTGCTAGTGGTTTGAGGGAGGCGGGAGGGGACAATGAGCAGTTCTTC.

The chain links TRBV5-1 to TRBJ2-3; D may be TRBD1 or TRBD2 (5 bases each). This CDR3 is built from 17 residues. Germline V gene lookup returns CDR1 SGHRS and CDR2 YFSETQ. V was shortened by 0 bases and J by 0 bases, with 14 bases between the two germline ends. The CDR3 nucleotides read TGCGCCAGCAGCTTGGGGTCGGGGTCAGGGAGCACAGATACGCAGTATTTT. Translation: CASSLGSGSGSTDTQYF. The complete variable domain, with remaining parts taken from reference TRBV5-1 and TRBJ2-3, reads KAGVTQTPRYLIKTRGQQVTLSCSPISGHRSVSWYQQTPGQGLQFLFEYFSETQRNKGNFPGRFSGRQFSNSRSEMNVSTLELGDSALYLCASSLGSGSGSTDTQYFGPGTRLTVL.

The rearrangement links TRBV4-1 to TRBJ2-4; possible D gene TRBD1, 6 bases. The CDR3 runs 15 residues. CDR1 is MGHRA, CDR2 YSYEKL, per germline. Trimming left V 4 bases short and J 0 bases short, with 10 bases between. The CDR3 DNA reads as TGCGCCAGCAGCCTCATACAGGGAGCCAAAAACATTCAGTACTTC. Translated: CASSLIQGAKNIQYF.

Regarding this clone: At one end the junction does not follow the germline gene, possibly because of a read error. This rearrangement joins TRBV5-6 to TRBJ2-4; TRBD2 matches at 7 bases. The CDR3 length is 14 residues. In germline, CDR1 is SGHDT, CDR2 YYEEEE. CDR3 nucleotide sequence: TGTGCCCGCAGCTTGTGGGGGGGCAAAAACATTCAGTACTTC. Protein: CARSLWGGKNIQYF.

The sample holds one count of this clone. The V and J genes are TRBV2 and TRBJ2-5; the D is unclear. From germline, CDR1 is SNHLY and CDR2 FYNNEI. Trimming took off 2 bases at V and 5 bases at J, with 9 bases between the two ends. The CDR3 has 13 amino acids. CDR3 bases: TGTGCCAGCAGTGAATGGATGGGGGAGACCCAGTACTTC. Protein product: CASSEWMGETQYF.

This sequence joins TRBV5-5 and TRBJ2-7; no reliable D call. From germline, CDR1 is SGHKS and CDR2 YYEKEE (reference sequence). V shed 4 bases and J shed 1 base, with 9 bases lying between them. The CDR3 sequence is 13 residues long. The CDR3 DNA sequence: TGTGCCAGCAGCACCCTAGGTTCCTACGAGCAGTACTTC. This encodes CASSTLGSYEQYF.

The CDR3 reads CASSIGLAAQETQYF. The CDR3 coding sequence is TGTGCCAGTAGTATTGGACTAGCGGCCCAAGAGACCCAGTACTTC. This chain links TRBV19 with TRBJ2-5, with 10 bases lining up with TRBD2. Germline V gene data show CDR1 as LNHDA and CDR2 as SQIVND (reference sequence). The CDR3 sequence is 15 residues long. With 3 bases clipped from V and 1 base from J, the junction kept 2 bases outside the gene matches.

In its sample, this clone was seen once. The genes are TRBV4-2 and TRBJ1-2, with 12 bases identical to TRBD1. After removal of 4 bases from V and 6 bases from J, the junction contained 6 bases not matched to a gene. The CDR3 sequence is 15 residues long. Germline V gene data show CDR1 as LGHNA and CDR2 as YNFKEQ. CDR3 region: CASSPGQGALDGYTF. The CDR3, as DNA: TGTGCCAGCAGCCCGGGACAGGGGGCCCTCGATGGCTACACCTTC.

CDR3 nucleotide sequence: TGTGCCAGCGGGGAGACTGAAGCTTTCTTT. Its protein is CASGETEAFF. This chain connects TRBV27 to TRBJ1-1; D not certain. The CDR3 has 10 residues. Per germline, CDR1 MNHEY and CDR2 SMNVEV (reference sequence). Trimming stripped 8 bases from V and 5 bases from J, with 6 bases between.

As for this clone: The junction departs from the called germline gene at one end, perhaps through a read error. V is TRBV27 and J is TRBJ1-6; D is ambiguous. Germline assignment: CDR1 MNHEY and CDR2 SMNVEV (reference sequence). This CDR3 has 14 amino acids. The CDR3 region is CTSSLYGPVSPLHF. CDR3 bases: TGTACCAGCAGTTTATATGGCCCCGTATCCCCCCTCCACTTT.

This clone counts as large (0.1 to 1%). The chain combines TRBV6-4 with TRBJ1-1; D remains unclear. The V and J ends lost 0 bases and 2 bases respectively, with 4 bases between them. The germline CDR1 and CDR2 sequences are MRHNA and SNTAGT. The CDR3 is 13 amino acids. The CDR3 region is CASSDSDNTEAFF. CDR3 DNA: TGTGCCAGCAGTGACTCGGACAACACTGAAGCTTTCTTT.

V and J are TRBV9 and TRBJ2-3; weak D call: TRBD2 (5 bases). The CDR3 runs to 14 residues. Germline V lookup: CDR1 SGDLS, CDR2 YYNGEE. The V and J ends lost 0 bases and 1 base respectively, with 6 bases between them. CDR3 amino acids: CASSVAAGTDTQYF. The CDR3 nucleotides are TGTGCCAGCAGCGTAGCAGCGGGCACAGATACGCAGTATTTT. Together with reference TRBV9 and TRBJ2-3, the CDR3 gives the full variable domain: DSGVTQTPKHLITATGQRVTLRCSPRSGDLSVYWYQQSLDQGLQFLIQYYNGEERAKGNILERFSAQQFPDLHSELNLSSLELGDSALYFCASSVAAGTDTQYFGPGTRLTVL.

J is TRBJ2-2 and V is TRBV5-1; 9 positions agree with TRBD2. In germline, CDR1 is SGHRS, CDR2 YFSETQ. The CDR3 length is 16 residues. V was pared by 4 bases and J by 3 bases, with 7 bases of the junction left unmatched. The CDR3 bases are TGCGCCAGCAGCCCCCGGGTAGCGGGAGACACCGGGGAGCTGTTTTTT. Its protein is CASSPRVAGDTGELFF.

V usage is TRBV13 and J usage is TRBJ2-7; a possible D gene is TRBD2 (5 bases). The length of the CDR3 is 13 residues. The V gene's germline CDR1 is PRHDT and CDR2 FYEKMQ (reference sequence). Trimming stripped 9 bases from V and 2 bases from J, with 14 bases between. CDR3 nucleotide sequence: TGTGCCAGTACACGGGGAAGCACCTACGAGCAGTACTTC. This gives the protein CASTRGSTYEQYF.

The V gene is TRBV10-2, the J gene TRBJ1-5; a possible D gene is TRBD1 (6 bases). The V gene's germline CDR1 is WSHSY and CDR2 SAAADI. The CDR3 is 14 residues long. Trimming shortened V by 4 bases and J by 4 bases, and 11 bases separated the two germline ends. In DNA form, the CDR3 reads TGCGCCAGCAGTGGGTACAGGGTTAATCAGCCCCAGCATTTT. This translates into CASSGYRVNQPQHF.